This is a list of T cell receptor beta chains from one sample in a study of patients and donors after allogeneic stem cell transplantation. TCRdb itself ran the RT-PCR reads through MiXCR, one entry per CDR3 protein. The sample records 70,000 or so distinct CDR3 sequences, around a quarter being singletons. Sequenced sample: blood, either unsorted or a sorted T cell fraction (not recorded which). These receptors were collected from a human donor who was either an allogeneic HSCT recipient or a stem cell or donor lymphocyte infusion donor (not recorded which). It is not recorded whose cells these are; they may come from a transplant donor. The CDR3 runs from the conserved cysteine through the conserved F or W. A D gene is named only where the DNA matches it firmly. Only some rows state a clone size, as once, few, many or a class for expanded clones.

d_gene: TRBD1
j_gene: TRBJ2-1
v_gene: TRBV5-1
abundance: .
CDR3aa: CASCPGQDLNEQFF
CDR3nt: TGCGCCAGCTGCCCCGGACAGGACCTCAATGAGCAGTTCTTC

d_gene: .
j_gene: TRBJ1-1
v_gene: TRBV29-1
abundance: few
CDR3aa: CSVEEIGTQNTEAFF
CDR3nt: TGCAGCGTTGAAGAGATCGGGACACAGAACACTGAAGCTTTCTTT

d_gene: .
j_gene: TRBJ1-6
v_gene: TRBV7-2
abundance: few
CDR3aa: CASSLAPGANSPLHF
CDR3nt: TGTGCCAGCAGCTTAGCACCCGGGGCCAATTCACCCCTCCACTTT

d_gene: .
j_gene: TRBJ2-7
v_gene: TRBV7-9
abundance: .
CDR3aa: CASSSDYEQYF
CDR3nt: TGTGCCAGCAGCTCCGACTACGAGCAGTACTTC

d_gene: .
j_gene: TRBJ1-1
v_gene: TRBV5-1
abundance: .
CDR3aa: CASSWDEGANTEAFF
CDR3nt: TGCGCCAGCAGCTGGGACGAGGGAGCGAACACTGAAGCTTTCTTT

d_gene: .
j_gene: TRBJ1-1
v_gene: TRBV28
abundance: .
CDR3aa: CASSPRVQGPRLTEAFF
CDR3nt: TGTGCCAGCAGTCCCAGGGTACAGGGCCCGCGGTTGACTGAAGCTTTCTTT

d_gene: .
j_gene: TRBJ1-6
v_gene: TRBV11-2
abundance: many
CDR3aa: CASSLSWRESPLHF
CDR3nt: TGTGCCAGCAGCTTGTCTTGGCGTGAATCACCCCTCCACTTT

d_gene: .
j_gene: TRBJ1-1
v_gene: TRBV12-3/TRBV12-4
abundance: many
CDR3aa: CASSLPWELSMNTEAFF
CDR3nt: TGTGCCAGCAGTTTACCCTGGGAGCTCTCTATGAACACTGAAGCTTTCTTT

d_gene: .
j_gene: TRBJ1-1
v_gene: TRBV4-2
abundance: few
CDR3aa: CASRQRGTEAFF
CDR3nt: TGTGCCAGCAGACAGAGGGGAACTGAAGCTTTCTTT

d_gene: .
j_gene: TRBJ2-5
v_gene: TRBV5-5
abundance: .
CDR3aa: CASTQGVQETQYF
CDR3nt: TGTGCCAGCACTCAAGGAGTTCAAGAGACCCAGTACTTC

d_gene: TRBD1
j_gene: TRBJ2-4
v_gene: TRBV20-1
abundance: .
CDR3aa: CSAIPPMTGINIQYF
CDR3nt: TGCAGTGCTATCCCACCTATGACAGGGATTAACATTCAGTACTTC

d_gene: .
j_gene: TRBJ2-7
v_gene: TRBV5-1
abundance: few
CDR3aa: CASSLGGRDYEQYF
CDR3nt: TGCGCCAGCAGCTTGGGGGGGAGAGACTACGAGCAGTACTTC

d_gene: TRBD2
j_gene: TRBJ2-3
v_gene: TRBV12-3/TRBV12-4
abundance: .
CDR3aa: CASSATSGGTDTQYF
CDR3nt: TGTGCCAGCAGCGCCACTAGCGGGGGAACAGATACGCAGTATTTT

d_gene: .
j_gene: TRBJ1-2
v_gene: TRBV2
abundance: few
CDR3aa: CATTDGEYGYTF
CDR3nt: TGTGCCACCACGGATGGGGAGTATGGCTACACCTTC

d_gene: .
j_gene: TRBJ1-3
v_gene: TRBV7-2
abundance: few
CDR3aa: CASSYNGNTIYF
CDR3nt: TGTGCCAGCAGCTACAATGGAAACACCATATATTTT

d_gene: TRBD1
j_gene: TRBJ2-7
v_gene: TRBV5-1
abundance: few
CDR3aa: CASSLETGGPYEQYF
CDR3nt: TGCGCCAGCAGCTTGGAGACAGGGGGTCCCTACGAGCAGTACTTC

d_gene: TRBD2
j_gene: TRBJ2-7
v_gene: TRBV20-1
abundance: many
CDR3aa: CSAWTSGNYEQYF
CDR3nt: TGCAGTGCGTGGACTAGCGGGAACTACGAGCAGTACTTC

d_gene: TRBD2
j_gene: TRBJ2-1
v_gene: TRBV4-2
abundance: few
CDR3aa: CASSQPGLGEYNEQFF
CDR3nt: TGTGCCAGCAGCCAACCGGGACTAGGGGAATACAATGAGCAGTTCTTC

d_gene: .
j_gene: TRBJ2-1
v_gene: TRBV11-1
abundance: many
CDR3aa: CASSLNPTPPYNEQFF
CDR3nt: TGTGCCAGCAGCTTAAACCCCACCCCCCCCTACAATGAGCAGTTCTTC

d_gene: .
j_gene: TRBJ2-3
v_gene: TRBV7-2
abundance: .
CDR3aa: CASRGQGTDTQYF
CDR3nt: TGTGCCAGCAGGGGGCAGGGCACAGATACGCAGTATTTT

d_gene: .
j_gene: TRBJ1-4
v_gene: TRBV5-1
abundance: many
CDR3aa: CASSAPPGADNEKLFF
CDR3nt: TGCGCCAGCAGCGCACCTCCAGGGGCTGATAATGAGAAACTGTTTTTT

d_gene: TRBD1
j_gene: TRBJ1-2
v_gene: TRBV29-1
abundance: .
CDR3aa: CSVEPTGVNGFTF
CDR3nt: TGCAGCGTTGAACCGACAGGGGTGAATGGCTTCACCTTC

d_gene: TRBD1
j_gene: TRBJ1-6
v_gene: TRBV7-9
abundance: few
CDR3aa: CASSSTGVRTLHF
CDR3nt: TGTGCCAGCAGCTCCACAGGGGTACGGACCCTCCACTTT

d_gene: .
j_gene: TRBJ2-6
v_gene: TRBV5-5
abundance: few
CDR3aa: CASSPYSGSGANVLTF
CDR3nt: TGTGCCAGCAGCCCATATTCCGGATCTGGGGCCAACGTCCTGACTTTC

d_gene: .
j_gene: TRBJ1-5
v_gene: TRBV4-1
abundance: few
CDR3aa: CASSQGTASNQPQHF
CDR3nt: TGCGCCAGCAGCCAAGGGACAGCCAGCAATCAGCCCCAGCATTTT

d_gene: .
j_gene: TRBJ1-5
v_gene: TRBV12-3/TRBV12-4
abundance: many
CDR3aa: CASSLGGSNQPQHF
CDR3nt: TGTGCCAGCAGTTTAGGAGGGTCCAATCAGCCCCAGCATTTT

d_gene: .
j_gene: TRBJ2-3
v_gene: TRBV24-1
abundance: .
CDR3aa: CATSVTDFTDTQYF
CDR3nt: TGTGCCACCAGTGTGACTGACTTCACAGATACGCAGTATTTT

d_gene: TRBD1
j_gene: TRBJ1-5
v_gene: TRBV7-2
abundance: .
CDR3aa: CASSPGGEPQHF
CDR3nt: TGTGCCAGCAGCCCAGGGGGGGAGCCCCAGCATTTT

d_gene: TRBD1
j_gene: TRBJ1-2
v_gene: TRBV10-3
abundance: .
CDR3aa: CAISELRQGARGYTF
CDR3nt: TGTGCCATCAGTGAGTTGCGACAGGGGGCGAGGGGCTACACCTTC

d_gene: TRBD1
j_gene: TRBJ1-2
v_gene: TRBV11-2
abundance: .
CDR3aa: CASSKEGQDIMGGNYGYTF
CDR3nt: TGTGCCAGCAGCAAAGAGGGACAGGATATCATGGGGGGTAACTATGGCTACACCTTC

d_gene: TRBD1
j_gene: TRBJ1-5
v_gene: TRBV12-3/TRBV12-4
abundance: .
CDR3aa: CASSPYPGTVSSNQPQHF
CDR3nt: TGTGCCAGCAGCCCCTACCCCGGGACAGTTTCTAGCAATCAGCCCCAGCATTTT

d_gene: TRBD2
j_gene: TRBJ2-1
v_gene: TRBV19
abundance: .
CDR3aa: CASSPGLAGYNEQFF
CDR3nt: TGTGCCAGTAGTCCGGGACTAGCGGGGTACAATGAGCAGTTCTTC

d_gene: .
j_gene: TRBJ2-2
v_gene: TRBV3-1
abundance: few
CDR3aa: CASSHTRSGELFF
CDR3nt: TGTGCCAGCAGCCATACGCGGTCCGGGGAGCTGTTTTTT

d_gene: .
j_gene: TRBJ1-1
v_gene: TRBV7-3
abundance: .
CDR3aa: CASSLRTGTEAFF
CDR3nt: TGTGCCAGCAGCTTAAGAACGGGCACTGAAGCTTTCTTT

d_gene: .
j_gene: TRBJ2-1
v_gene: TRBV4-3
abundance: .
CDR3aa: CASSQDRFGGPEDLYNEQFF
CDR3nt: TGCGCCAGCAGCCAAGATAGGTTTGGAGGCCCGGAAGACCTTTACAATGAGCAGTTCTTC

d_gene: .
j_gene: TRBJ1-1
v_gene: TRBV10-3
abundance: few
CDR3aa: CAISANRNTEAFF
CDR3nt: TGTGCCATCAGTGCGAACAGGAACACTGAAGCTTTCTTT

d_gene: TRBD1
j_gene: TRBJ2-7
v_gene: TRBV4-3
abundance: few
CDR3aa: CASSHTRDRAYEQYF
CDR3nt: TGCGCCAGCAGCCATACCCGGGACAGGGCCTACGAGCAGTACTTC

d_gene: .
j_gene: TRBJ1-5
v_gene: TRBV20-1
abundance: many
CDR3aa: CSAREGGYQPQHF
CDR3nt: TGCAGTGCTAGAGAGGGGGGCTATCAGCCCCAGCATTTT

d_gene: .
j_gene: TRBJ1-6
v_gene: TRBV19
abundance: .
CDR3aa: CASSMTGNSPLHF
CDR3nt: TGTGCCAGTAGTATGACCGGTAATTCACCCCTCCACTTT

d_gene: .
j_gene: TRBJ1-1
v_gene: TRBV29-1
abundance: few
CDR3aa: CSVGTGQMNTEAFF
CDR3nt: TGCAGCGTTGGCACCGGACAGATGAACACTGAAGCTTTCTTT

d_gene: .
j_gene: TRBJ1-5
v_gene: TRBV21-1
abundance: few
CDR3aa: CASSDTGVGQPQHF
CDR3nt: TGTGCCAGCAGCGATACAGGGGTAGGGCAGCCCCAGCATTTT

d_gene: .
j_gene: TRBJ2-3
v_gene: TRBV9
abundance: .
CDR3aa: CASSVFGAIRLDTQYF
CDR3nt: TGTGCCAGCAGCGTATTTGGGGCAATTCGACTCGATACGCAGTATTTT

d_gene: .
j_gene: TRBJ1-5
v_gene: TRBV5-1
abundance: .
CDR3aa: CASSLAGAGQPQHF
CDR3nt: TGCGCCAGCAGCTTAGCTGGGGCCGGCCAGCCCCAGCATTTT

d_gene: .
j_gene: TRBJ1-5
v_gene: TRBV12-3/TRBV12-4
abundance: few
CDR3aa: CASSFLGQYNQPQHF
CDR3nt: TGTGCCAGCAGTTTCCTCGGGCAGTACAATCAGCCCCAGCATTTT

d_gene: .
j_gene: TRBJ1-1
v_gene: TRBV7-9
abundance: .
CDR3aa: CASSLFRIYTEAFF
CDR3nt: TGTGCCAGCAGCTTATTCAGAATTTACACTGAAGCTTTCTTT

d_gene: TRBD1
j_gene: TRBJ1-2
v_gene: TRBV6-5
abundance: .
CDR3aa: CASRTRAGGGYTF
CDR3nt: TGTGCCAGCAGAACCAGGGCAGGGGGTGGCTACACCTTC

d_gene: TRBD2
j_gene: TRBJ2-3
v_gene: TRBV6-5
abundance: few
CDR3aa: CASIERLAGAKDTQYF
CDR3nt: TGTGCCAGCATTGAACGACTAGCGGGAGCCAAAGATACGCAGTATTTT

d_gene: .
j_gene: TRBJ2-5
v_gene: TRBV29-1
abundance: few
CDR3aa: CSTGQETQYF
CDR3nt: TGCAGTACAGGCCAAGAGACCCAGTACTTC

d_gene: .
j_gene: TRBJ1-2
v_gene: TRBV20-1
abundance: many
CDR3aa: CSARVRGIANYGYTF
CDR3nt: TGCAGTGCTAGGGTTAGGGGTATTGCTAACTATGGCTACACCTTC

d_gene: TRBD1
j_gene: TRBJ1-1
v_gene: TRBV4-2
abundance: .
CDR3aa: CASSQVDRGGTEAFF
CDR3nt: TGTGCCAGCAGCCAAGTGGACAGGGGTGGCACTGAAGCTTTCTTT

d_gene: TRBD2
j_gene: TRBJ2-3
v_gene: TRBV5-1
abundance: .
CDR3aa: CASSLQTSGTDTQYF
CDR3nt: TGCGCCAGCAGCTTACAGACTAGCGGCACAGATACGCAGTATTTT

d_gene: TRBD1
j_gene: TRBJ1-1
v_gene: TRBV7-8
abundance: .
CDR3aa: CASSLPGTEGRLAAFF
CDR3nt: TGTGCCAGCAGCTTACCCGGGACAGAGGGGCGCCTTGCGGCTTTCTTT

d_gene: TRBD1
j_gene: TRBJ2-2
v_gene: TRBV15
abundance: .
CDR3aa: CATSRASPTTGTANTGELFF
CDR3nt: TGTGCCACCAGCAGAGCCTCTCCTACTACCGGGACAGCAAACACCGGGGAGCTGTTTTTT

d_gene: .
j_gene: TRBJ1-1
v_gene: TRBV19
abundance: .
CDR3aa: CASSIETATEAFF
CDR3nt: TGTGCCAGTAGTATAGAGACAGCCACTGAAGCTTTCTTT

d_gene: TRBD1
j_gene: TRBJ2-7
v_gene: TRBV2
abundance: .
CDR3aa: CASRTQGGEQYF
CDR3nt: TGTGCCAGCAGGACACAGGGGGGCGAGCAGTACTTC

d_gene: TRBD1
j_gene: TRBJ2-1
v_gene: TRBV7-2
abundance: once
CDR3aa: CASSRQGALRYNEQFF
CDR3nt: TGTGCCAGCAGCCGTCAGGGGGCTCTTAGATACAATGAGCAGTTCTTC

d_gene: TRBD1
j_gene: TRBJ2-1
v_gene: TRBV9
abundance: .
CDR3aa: CASSVEGAYTYNEQFF
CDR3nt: TGTGCCAGCAGCGTAGAGGGGGCCTACACCTACAATGAGCAGTTCTTC

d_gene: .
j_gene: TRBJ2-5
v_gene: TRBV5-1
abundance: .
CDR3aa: CASSFWGTQYF
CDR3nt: TGCGCCAGCAGCTTTTGGGGGACCCAGTACTTC

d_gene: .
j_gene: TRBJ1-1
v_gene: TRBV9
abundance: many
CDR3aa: CASSVRGGTEAFF
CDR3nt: TGTGCCAGCAGCGTACGGGGAGGCACTGAAGCTTTCTTT

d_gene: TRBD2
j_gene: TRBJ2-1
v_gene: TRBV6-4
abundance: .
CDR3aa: CASSELAGVDEQFF
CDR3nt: TGTGCCAGCAGTGAACTAGCGGGGGTGGATGAGCAGTTCTTC